The rows below give T cell receptor beta chains drawn from one sample of a study of blood T cells in healthy people across ages. TCRdb ran MiXCR on the 5' RACE reads and lists one entry per CDR3 protein. The sample includes 780,000 or so distinct CDR3 sequences, around 50% of them seen just once. The sample consisted of blood. The receptor source for this set is a man aged 35 to 55 in good health. The CDR3 runs from the conserved cysteine through the conserved F or W. Fields, in order: V gene, CDR3 length, clone size, CDR3 protein. Size is omitted from some rows. Given values are once, few, many or a class for expanded clones.

V: TRBV9
length: 15
size: NA
CDR3: CASSLAVAGGETQYF

V: TRBV20-1
length: 15
size: NA
CDR3: CSASPRVLAKNIQYF

V: TRBV27
length: 15
size: NA
CDR3: CASSSSDRSLQTQYF

V: TRBV3-1
length: 17
size: NA
CDR3: CASSQVSGGENTDTQYF

V: TRBV20-1
length: 12
size: few
CDR3: CSARRPSYEQYF

V: TRBV28
length: 15
size: NA
CDR3: CASSSPLGGQETQYF

V: TRBV7-2
length: 16
size: NA
CDR3: CASSLEFAYSNQPQHF

V: TRBV11-2
length: 17
size: NA
CDR3: CASSLVLSGGFPNTQYF

V: TRBV24-1
length: 17
size: once
CDR3: CATSDSVPRNRDYGYTF

V: TRBV29-1
length: 15
size: NA
CDR3: CSVTVTGTNTDTQYF

V: TRBV28
length: 16
size: NA
CDR3: CASSPRIPGQNYEQYF

V: TRBV5-1
length: 15
size: NA
CDR3: CASSVRTSGTYEQYF

V: TRBV28
length: 14
size: NA
CDR3: CASSYQRGRQPQHF

V: TRBV7-2
length: 13
size: few
CDR3: CASSFSAPSEQYF

V: TRBV7-6
length: 15
size: NA
CDR3: CASSLDRGSTGELFF

V: TRBV28
length: 20
size: NA
CDR3: CASSLYGLADRLGSSYEQYF

V: TRBV7-3
length: 13
size: NA
CDR3: CASSFQGNQPQHF

V: TRBV7-9
length: 11
size: few
CDR3: CASSFHYAQYF

V: TRBV11-2
length: 18
size: NA
CDR3: CASSLGSSGGAFSQTQYF

V: TRBV28
length: 17
size: NA
CDR3: CASSRDGRVLGSYEQYF

V: TRBV29-1
length: 16
size: few
CDR3: CSVDGLPRDRATEAFF

V: TRBV20-1
length: 12
size: NA
CDR3: CSAGTRNSEQYF

V: TRBV20-1
length: 15
size: NA
CDR3: CSARDAGTGNNEQFF

V: TRBV5-1
length: 14
size: NA
CDR3: CASSPVSSGNTIYF

V: TRBV28
length: 14
size: NA
CDR3: CASTQDQSFYGYTF

V: TRBV7-2
length: 15
size: NA
CDR3: CVSSLVGQPQSEQFF

V: TRBV4-1
length: 15
size: NA
CDR3: CASSQDVQGAWGCTF

V: TRBV6-2/TRBV6-3
length: 17
size: NA
CDR3: CASRPGLAGSSGGELFF

V: TRBV3-1
length: 17
size: NA
CDR3: CASSLSGLGGSPTEAFF

V: TRBV21-1
length: 16
size: NA
CDR3: CASRPSRRAGGETQYF

V: TRBV5-1
length: 18
size: NA
CDR3: CASSSPSSRSGAYNEQFF

V: TRBV6-6
length: 12
size: NA
CDR3: CASTGAYNEQFF

V: TRBV27
length: 16
size: NA
CDR3: CASSSMGPGYNSPLHF

V: TRBV11-3
length: 15
size: NA
CDR3: CASSPAETVNTEAFF

V: TRBV3-1
length: 12
size: NA
CDR3: CASRDRAETQYF

V: TRBV28
length: 15
size: NA
CDR3: CASRPPGLHLHEQYF

V: TRBV27
length: 16
size: NA
CDR3: CASSFYRGQLNTEAFF

V: TRBV30
length: 13
size: NA
CDR3: CAWDSGRGNEQFF

V: TRBV10-2
length: 14
size: few
CDR3: CASSGGGGNQPQHF

V: TRBV9
length: 17
size: NA
CDR3: CACSVAMEGRPGNTIYF

V: TRBV6-1
length: 14
size: few
CDR3: CASSEVGLYYEQYF

V: TRBV9
length: 18
size: NA
CDR3: CASSVALLGSGEIYEQYF

V: TRBV6-5
length: 15
size: NA
CDR3: CASRPGTPYNSPLHF

V: TRBV4-1
length: 18
size: few
CDR3: CASSQKKGFNIRLGGYTF

V: TRBV3-1
length: 13
size: NA
CDR3: CASSQGSGREQFF

V: TRBV20-1
length: 13
size: once
CDR3: CSASGGTNNEQFF

V: TRBV28
length: 16
size: NA
CDR3: CASSLIGSGGSYEQYF

V: TRBV5-1
length: 16
size: NA
CDR3: CASSLLTSGATGELFF

V: TRBV27
length: 15
size: NA
CDR3: CASRSLAGAYDEQYF

V: TRBV12-3/TRBV12-4
length: 15
size: NA
CDR3: CVSSPKDGYKNIQYF

V: TRBV10-3
length: 15
size: NA
CDR3: CAISEDAADPRAQYF

V: TRBV4-1
length: 18
size: NA
CDR3: CASSQERDRGVLNSPLHF

V: TRBV25-1
length: 12
size: NA
CDR3: CANSELSYGYTF